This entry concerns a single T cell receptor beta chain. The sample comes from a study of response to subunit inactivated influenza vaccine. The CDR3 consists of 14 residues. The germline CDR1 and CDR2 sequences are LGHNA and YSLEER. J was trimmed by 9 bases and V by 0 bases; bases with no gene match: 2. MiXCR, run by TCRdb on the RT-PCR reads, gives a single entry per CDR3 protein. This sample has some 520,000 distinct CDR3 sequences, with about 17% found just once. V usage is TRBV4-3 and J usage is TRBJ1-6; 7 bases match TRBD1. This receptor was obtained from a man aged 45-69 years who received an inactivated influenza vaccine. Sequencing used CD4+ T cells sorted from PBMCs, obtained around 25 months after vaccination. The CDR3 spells CASSQDHRGSPLHF. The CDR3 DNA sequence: TGCGCCAGCAGCCAAGACCACAGGGGTTCACCCCTCCACTTT.